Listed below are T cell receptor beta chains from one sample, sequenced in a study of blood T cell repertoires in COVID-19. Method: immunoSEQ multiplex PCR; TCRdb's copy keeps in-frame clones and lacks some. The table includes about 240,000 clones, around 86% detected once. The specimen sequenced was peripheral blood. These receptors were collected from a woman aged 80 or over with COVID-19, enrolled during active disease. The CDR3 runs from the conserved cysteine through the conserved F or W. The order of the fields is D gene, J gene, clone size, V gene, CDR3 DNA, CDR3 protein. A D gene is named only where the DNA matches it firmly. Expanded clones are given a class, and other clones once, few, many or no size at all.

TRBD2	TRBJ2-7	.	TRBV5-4	TGTGCCAGCAGCTCGTTTAGCGGGAGAGAGGGGCAGTACTTC	CASSSFSGREGQYF
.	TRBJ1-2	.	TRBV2	TGTGCCAGCAGCTTGTCCAGGGAAGTCATCTATGGCTACACCTTC	CASSLSREVIYGYTF
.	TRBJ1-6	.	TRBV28	TGTGCCAGCAGTCTGACAGGCAGAGGATATAATTCACCCCTCCACTTT	CASSLTGRGYNSPLHF
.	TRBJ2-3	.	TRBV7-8	TGTGCCACACAGGGTTTTAGCACAGATACGCAGTATTTT	CATQGFSTDTQYF
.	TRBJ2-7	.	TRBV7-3	TGTGCCAGCAGCTTAGGGGGGGCAAACGAGCAGTACTTC	CASSLGGANEQYF
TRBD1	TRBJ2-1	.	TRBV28	TGTGCCAGCAGTTTAACAGGGGGATACAATGAGCAGTTCTTC	CASSLTGGYNEQFF
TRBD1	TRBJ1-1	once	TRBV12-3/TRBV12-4	TGTGCCAGCAGTCCGAGGACAGGGACTGAAGCTTTCTTT	CASSPRTGTEAFF
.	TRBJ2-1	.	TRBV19	TGTGCCAGTAGTATTTCCGACATCGGGCAGTTCTTC	CASSISDIGQFF
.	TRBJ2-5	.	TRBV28	TGTGCCAGCAGTTTACTCCGGTCCCTAGGGACCCAGTACTTC	CASSLLRSLGTQYF
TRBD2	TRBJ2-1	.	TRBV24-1	TGTGCCACCAGTGATCCGACTAGCGGGATGTCCCCCTACAATGAGCAGTTCTTC	CATSDPTSGMSPYNEQFF